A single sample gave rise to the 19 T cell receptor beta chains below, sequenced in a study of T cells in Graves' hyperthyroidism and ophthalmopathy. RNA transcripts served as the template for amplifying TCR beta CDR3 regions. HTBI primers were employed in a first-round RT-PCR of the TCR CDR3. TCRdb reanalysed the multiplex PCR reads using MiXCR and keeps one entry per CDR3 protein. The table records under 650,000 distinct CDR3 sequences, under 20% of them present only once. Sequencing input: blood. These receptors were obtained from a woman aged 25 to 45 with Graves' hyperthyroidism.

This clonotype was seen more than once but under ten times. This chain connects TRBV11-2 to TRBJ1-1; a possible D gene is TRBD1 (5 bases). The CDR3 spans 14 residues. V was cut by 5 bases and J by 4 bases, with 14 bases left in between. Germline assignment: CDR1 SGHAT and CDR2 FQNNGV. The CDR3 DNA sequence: TGTGCCAGCAGCCCCCAATCGGGGGGCACTGAAGCTTTCTTT. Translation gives CASSPQSGGTEAFF. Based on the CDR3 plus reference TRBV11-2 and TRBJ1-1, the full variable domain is EAGVAQSPRYKIIEKRQSVAFWCNPISGHATLYWYQQILGQGPKLLIQFQNNGVVDDSQLPKDRFSAERLKGVDSTLKIQPAKLEDSAVYLCASSPQSGGTEAFFGQGTRLTVV.

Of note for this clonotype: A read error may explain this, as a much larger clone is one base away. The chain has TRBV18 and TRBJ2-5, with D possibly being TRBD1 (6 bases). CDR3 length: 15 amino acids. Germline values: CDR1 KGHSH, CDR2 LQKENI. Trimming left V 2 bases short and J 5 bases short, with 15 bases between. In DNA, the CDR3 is TGTGCCAGCTCACCAGACCCCAGGGGCACGGAGACCCAGTACTTC. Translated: CASSPDPRGTETQYF. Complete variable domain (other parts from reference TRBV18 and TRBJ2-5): NAGVMQNPRHLVRRRGQEARLRCSPMKGHSHVYWYRQLPEEGLKFMVYLQKENIIDESGMPKERFSAEFPKEGPSILRIQQVVRGDSAAYFCASSPDPRGTETQYFGPGTRLLVL.

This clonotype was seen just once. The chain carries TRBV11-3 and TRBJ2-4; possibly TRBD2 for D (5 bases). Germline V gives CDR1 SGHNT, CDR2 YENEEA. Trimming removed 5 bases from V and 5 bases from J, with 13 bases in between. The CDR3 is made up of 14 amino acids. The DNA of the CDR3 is TGTGCCAGCAGCCGGCGGGTTTTTCAAAACATTCAGTACTTC. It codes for CASSRRVFQNIQYF. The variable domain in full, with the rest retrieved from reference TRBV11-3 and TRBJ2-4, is EAGVVQSPRYKIIEKKQPVAFWCNPISGHNTLYWYLQNLGQGPELLIRYENEEAVDDSQLPKDRFSAERLKGVDSTLKIQPAELGDSAVYLCASSRRVFQNIQYFGAGTRLSVL.

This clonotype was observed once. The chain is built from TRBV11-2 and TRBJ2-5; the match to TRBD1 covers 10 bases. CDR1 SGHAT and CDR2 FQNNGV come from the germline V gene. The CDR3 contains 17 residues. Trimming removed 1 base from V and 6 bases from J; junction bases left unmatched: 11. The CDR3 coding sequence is TGTGCCAGCAGCTTAGCCGTAGGGACAGGGGCGGGAAAGACCCAGTACTTC. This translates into CASSLAVGTGAGKTQYF.

The CDR3 here is CASSPSGTGHEQFF. DNA of the CDR3: TGTGCCAGCAGTCCTAGCGGGACTGGTCATGAGCAGTTCTTC. This chain joins TRBV28 and TRBJ2-1; 9 bases align to TRBD2. The CDR3 extends over 14 amino acids. Germline CDR1 and CDR2: MDHEN and SYDVKM. Trimming removed 5 bases from V and 8 bases from J; junction bases left unmatched: 7.

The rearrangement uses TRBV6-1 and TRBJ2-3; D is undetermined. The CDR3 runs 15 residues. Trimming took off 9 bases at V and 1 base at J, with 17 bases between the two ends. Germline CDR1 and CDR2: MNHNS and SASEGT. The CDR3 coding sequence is TGTGCCAGTCGGTTATTGGGATACGGCACAGATACGCAGTATTTT. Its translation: CASRLLGYGTDTQYF.

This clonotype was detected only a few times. CDR3 DNA sequence: TGTGCCAGCTCACCTGCGGGGATCGGCACAGATACGCAGTATTTT. This translates into CASSPAGIGTDTQYF. The chain recombines TRBV18 with TRBJ2-3; D is possibly TRBD2 (6 bases). CDR1 and CDR2 from the germline V gene are KGHSH and LQKENI. With 3 bases removed from V and 1 base from J, the gap between germline ends came to 11 bases. The CDR3 runs to 15 residues.

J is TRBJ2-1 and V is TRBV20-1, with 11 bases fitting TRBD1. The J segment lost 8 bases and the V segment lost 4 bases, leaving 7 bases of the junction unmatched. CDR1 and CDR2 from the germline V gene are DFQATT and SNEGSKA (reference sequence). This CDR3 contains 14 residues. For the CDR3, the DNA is TGCAGTGCTACAGGTTGGACAGGGGGCGATGAGCAGTTCTTC. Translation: CSATGWTGGDEQFF.

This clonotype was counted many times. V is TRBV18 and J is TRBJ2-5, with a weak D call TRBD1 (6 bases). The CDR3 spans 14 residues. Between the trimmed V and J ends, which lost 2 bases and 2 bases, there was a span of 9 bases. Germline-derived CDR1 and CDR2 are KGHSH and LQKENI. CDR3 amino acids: CASSPATGQETQYF. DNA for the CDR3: TGTGCCAGCTCACCAGCGACAGGACAAGAGACCCAGTACTTC.

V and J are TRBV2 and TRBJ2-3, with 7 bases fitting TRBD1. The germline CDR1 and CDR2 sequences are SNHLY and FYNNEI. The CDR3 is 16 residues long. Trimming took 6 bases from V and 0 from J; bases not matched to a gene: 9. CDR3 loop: CASSASTGASTDTQYF. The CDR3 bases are TGTGCCAGCAGCGCCAGTACAGGGGCGAGCACAGATACGCAGTATTTT.

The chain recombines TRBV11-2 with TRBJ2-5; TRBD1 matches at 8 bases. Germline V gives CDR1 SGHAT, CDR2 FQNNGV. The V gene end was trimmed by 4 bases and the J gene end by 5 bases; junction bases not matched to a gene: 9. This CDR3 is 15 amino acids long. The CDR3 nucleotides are TGTGCCAGCAGCTCTTCAGGGGGCGTGTGGGAGACCCAGTACTTC. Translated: CASSSSGGVWETQYF.

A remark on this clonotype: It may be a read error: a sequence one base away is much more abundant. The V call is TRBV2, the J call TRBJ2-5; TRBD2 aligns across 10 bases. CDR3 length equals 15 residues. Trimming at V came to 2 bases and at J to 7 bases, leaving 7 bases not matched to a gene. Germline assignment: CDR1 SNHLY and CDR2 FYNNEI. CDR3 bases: TGTGCCAGCAGTGAACGTCTAGCGGGGGTCGGGACCCAGTACTTC. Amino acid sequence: CASSERLAGVGTQYF. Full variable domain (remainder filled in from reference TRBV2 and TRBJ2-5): EPEVTQTPSHQVTQMGQEVILRCVPISNHLYFYWYRQILGQKVEFLVSFYNNEISEKSEIFDDQFSVERPDGSNFTLKIRSTKLEDSAMYFCASSERLAGVGTQYFGPGTRLLVL.

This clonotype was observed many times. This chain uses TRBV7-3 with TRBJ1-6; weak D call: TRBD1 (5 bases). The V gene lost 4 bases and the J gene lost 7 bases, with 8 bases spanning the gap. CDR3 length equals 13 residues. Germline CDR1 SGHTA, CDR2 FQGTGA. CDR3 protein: CASSSGANSPLHF. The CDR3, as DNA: TGTGCCAGCAGCTCCGGGGCGAATTCACCCCTCCACTTT.

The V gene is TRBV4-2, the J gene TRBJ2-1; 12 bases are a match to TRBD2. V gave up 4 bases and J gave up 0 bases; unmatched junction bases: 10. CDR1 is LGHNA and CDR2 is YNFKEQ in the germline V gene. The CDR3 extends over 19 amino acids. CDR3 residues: CASSLSTSGGGSSYNEQFF. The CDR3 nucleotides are TGTGCCAGCAGCCTCTCGACTAGCGGGGGTGGTAGCTCCTACAATGAGCAGTTCTTC.

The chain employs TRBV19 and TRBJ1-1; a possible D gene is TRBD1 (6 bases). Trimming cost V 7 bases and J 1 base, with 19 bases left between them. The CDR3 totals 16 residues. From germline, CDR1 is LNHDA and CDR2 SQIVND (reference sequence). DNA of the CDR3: TGTGCCAGTACCACAACAAAGTACAGGGCGAACACTGAAGCTTTCTTT. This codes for CASTTTKYRANTEAFF.

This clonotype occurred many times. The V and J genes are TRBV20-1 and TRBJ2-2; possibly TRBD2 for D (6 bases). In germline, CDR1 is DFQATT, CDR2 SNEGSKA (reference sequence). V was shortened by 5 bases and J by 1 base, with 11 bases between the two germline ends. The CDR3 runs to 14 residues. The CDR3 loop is CSAPGLGNTGELFF. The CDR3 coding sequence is TGCAGTGCTCCGGGACTGGGGAACACCGGGGAGCTGTTTTTT.

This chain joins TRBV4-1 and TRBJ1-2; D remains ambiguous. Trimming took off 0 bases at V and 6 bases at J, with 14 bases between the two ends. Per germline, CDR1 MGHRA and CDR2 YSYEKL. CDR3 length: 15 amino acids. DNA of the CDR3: TGCGCCAGCAGCCAAGAAGGCAGGATACGGGATGGCTACACCTTC. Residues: CASSQEGRIRDGYTF.

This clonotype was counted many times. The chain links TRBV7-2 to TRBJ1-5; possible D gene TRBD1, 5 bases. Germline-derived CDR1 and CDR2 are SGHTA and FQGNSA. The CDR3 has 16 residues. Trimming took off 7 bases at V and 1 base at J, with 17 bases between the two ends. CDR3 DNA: TGTGCCAGCACCGCCTTAAACCCAGGGAGCAATCAGCCCCAGCATTTT. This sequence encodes CASTALNPGSNQPQHF.

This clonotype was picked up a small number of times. The CDR3 bases are TGTGCCAGCAGTTTAGGGGGAGGGTTCTCTGGAAACACCATATATTTT. Its translation: CASSLGGGFSGNTIYF. The gene calls are TRBV28 and TRBJ1-3; perhaps TRBD1 as D (5 bases). This CDR3 contains 16 residues. With 2 bases removed from V and 0 bases from J, the gap between germline ends came to 11 bases. Per germline, CDR1 MDHEN and CDR2 SYDVKM.